These 28 T cell receptor beta chains originate from one sample sequenced in a study of beta chain features in type 1 diabetes. Reverse transcribing all isolated RNA meant expressed TCRB transcripts were sequenced. This table comes from immunoSEQ multiplex PCR, and its TCRdb copy is limited to in-frame clones, with some not included. The sample comprises roughly 370,000 clones, around 14% of which are singletons, and 0.035% to 0.045% rests with the top ten. Sequenced sample: naive CD4+ T cells from blood. The receptor set was obtained from a man aged 30 to 39 in good health.

The CDR3 sequence: CASSLGRGNSPLHF. CDR3 nucleotides: TGTGCCAGCAGCTTAGGGAGGGGAAATTCACCCCTCCACTTT. The V and J genes are TRBV13 and TRBJ1-6; tentative D call: TRBD1 (5 bases). The CDR3 spans 14 residues. The ends were cut back, 0 bases at V and 7 bases at J, with 7 bases in the middle. The V gene's germline CDR1 is PRHDT and CDR2 FYEKMQ (reference sequence).

This clone was observed a few times. This chain connects TRBV27 to TRBJ2-5; D might be TRBD1 (6 bases). With 4 bases removed from V and 2 bases from J, the gap between germline ends came to 14 bases. The CDR3 loop spans 15 amino acids. Germline assignment: CDR1 MNHEY and CDR2 SMNVEV (reference sequence). The CDR3 DNA sequence: TGTGCCAGCAGTTATCTTCCGACAGGACAAGAGACCCAGTACTTC. Protein: CASSYLPTGQETQYF.

This clone has a handful of counts. The V and J genes are TRBV7-9 and TRBJ2-5; the match to TRBD2 covers 8 bases. The CDR3 extends over 15 amino acids. Germline CDR1 SEHNR, CDR2 FQNEAQ (reference sequence). Trimming at V came to 3 bases and at J to 5 bases, leaving 8 bases not matched to a gene. The CDR3 is CASSLERLAMETQYF. As DNA, the CDR3 is TGTGCCAGCAGCTTGGAAAGACTAGCGATGGAGACCCAGTACTTC. Using reference TRBV7-9 and TRBJ2-5 for the parts outside the CDR3, the full variable domain is DTGVSQNPRHKITKRGQNVTFRCDPISEHNRLYWYRQTLGQGPEFLTYFQNEAQLEKSRLLSDRFSAERPKGSFSTLEIQRTEQGDSAMYLCASSLERLAMETQYFGPGTRLLVL.

The chain has TRBV5-5 and TRBJ2-1, with 12 positions matching TRBD2. V shed 4 bases and J 6 bases; nucleotides not matched to a gene: 11. Germline V gene data show CDR1 as SGHKS and CDR2 as YYEKEE (reference sequence). The CDR3 is made up of 17 amino acids. The CDR3 sequence is CASSKSPSGRALNEQFF. CDR3 sequence (DNA): TGTGCCAGCAGCAAGAGCCCTAGCGGGAGGGCCCTCAATGAGCAGTTCTTC.

This clone was seen more than once but under ten times. This chain uses TRBV4-3 with TRBJ2-1, with TRBD2 matching over 13 bases. The CDR3 covers 18 residues. CDR1 and CDR2 (germline): LGHNA, YSLEER. V was clipped by 0 bases and J by 5 bases; unmatched bases: 7. CDR3 sequence (DNA): TGCGCCAGCAGCCAAGATGGACTAGCGGGAGAACTCCACAATGAGCAGTTCTTC. This codes for CASSQDGLAGELHNEQFF.

This clone was counted only a few times. The rearrangement joins TRBV30 to TRBJ2-7; 11 bases map to TRBD1. The CDR3 runs to 12 residues. The V gene end was trimmed by 5 bases and the J gene end by 3 bases; junction bases not matched to a gene: 0. The germline V gene has CDR1 GTSNPN and CDR2 SVGIG (reference sequence). The CDR3 bases are TGTGCCTGGGGGACAGGGGGCTACGAGCAGTACGTC. It codes for CAWGTGGYEQYV.

This clone was picked up a small number of times. This chain joins TRBV5-4 and TRBJ2-6; D unclear. V was clipped by 3 bases and J by 4 bases, with 5 bases between them. In germline, CDR1 is SGHNT, CDR2 YYREEE (reference sequence). This CDR3 region has 13 residues. The CDR3 spells CASSWSGANVLTF. The CDR3 DNA sequence: TGTGCCAGCAGCTGGTCAGGGGCCAACGTCCTGACTTTC.

The chain couples TRBV19 to TRBJ2-5, with D perhaps assigned TRBD1 or TRBD2 (5 bases each). With 5 bases removed from V and 6 bases from J, the gap between germline ends came to 16 bases. Germline loops: CDR1 LNHDA, CDR2 SQIVND (reference sequence). This CDR3 is built from 14 residues. CDR3 protein: CASSFRDRSKTQYF. DNA for the CDR3: TGTGCCAGTAGTTTCCGGGACCGCAGCAAGACCCAGTACTTC. Supplemented by reference TRBV19 and TRBJ2-5, the full variable domain reads DGGITQSPKYLFRKEGQNVTLSCEQNLNHDAMYWYRQDPGQGLRLIYYSQIVNDFQKGDIAEGYSVSREKKESFPLTVTSAQKNPTAFYLCASSFRDRSKTQYFGPGTRLLVL.

The chain joins TRBV2 to TRBJ2-3, with 10 bases matching TRBD2. V trimming: 6 bases; J trimming: 0 bases; junction bases outside the gene matches: 0. Germline lookup yields CDR1 SNHLY and CDR2 FYNNEI. The CDR3 is made up of 14 amino acids. The chain's CDR3 is CASRLAGSTDTQYF. CDR3 coding DNA: TGTGCCAGCAGACTAGCGGGAAGCACAGATACGCAGTATTTT.

This clone showed up just a few times. The rearrangement joins TRBV19 to TRBJ1-5; D remains unclear. Germline V CDR1 and CDR2: LNHDA, SQIVND (reference sequence). The length of the CDR3 is 13 residues. V dropped 5 bases and J dropped 5 bases, with 10 bases sitting between them. The CDR3 protein is CASSEAVYQPQHF. The CDR3 coding sequence is TGTGCCAGTAGTGAGGCAGTTTATCAGCCCCAGCATTTT.

The V call is TRBV9, the J call TRBJ1-1; 7 bases agree with TRBD1. The V gene end was trimmed by 0 bases and the J gene end by 8 bases; junction bases not matched to a gene: 7. The CDR3 is 14 amino acids. The germline gives CDR1 SGDLS, CDR2 YYNGEE. Here the CDR3 DNA reads TGTGCCAGCAGCGTAGAAGGGACAGCCATCGAAGCTTTCTTT. This codes for CASSVEGTAIEAFF.

V and J are TRBV30 and TRBJ2-2, with unresolved D. V was pared by 4 bases and J by 3 bases, with 12 bases between. CDR1 and CDR2 (germline): GTSNPN, SVGIG (reference sequence). CDR3 size: 14 residues. The CDR3 is CAWTRRFDTGELFF. The CDR3 nucleotides read TGTGCCTGGACACGGCGTTTCGACACCGGGGAGCTGTTTTTT.

The chain couples TRBV5-4 to TRBJ2-5; D perhaps matches TRBD2 (6 bases). The CDR3 is 16 residues long. V dropped 4 bases and J dropped 1 base, with 17 bases sitting between them. The germline gives CDR1 SGHNT, CDR2 YYREEE (reference sequence). CDR3 sequence: CASSGERATVQETQYF. CDR3 DNA sequence: TGTGCCAGCAGCGGGGAGCGGGCAACGGTCCAAGAGACCCAGTACTTC.

This rearrangement joins TRBV15 to TRBJ2-1, with 13 bases matching TRBD2. The length of the CDR3 is 15 residues. Per germline, CDR1 LNHNV and CDR2 YYDKDF (reference sequence). J gave up 8 bases and V 2 bases, and 3 bases lay outside the gene matches. The CDR3 DNA reads as TGTGCCACCAGCAGAACTAGCGGGAGGGCCTATGAGCAGTTCTTC. Translated, it gives CATSRTSGRAYEQFF.

The V call is TRBV13, the J call TRBJ1-3; D is unresolved. This CDR3 has 12 residues. Trimming left V 2 bases short and J 4 bases short, with 3 bases between. Germline V gene lookup returns CDR1 PRHDT and CDR2 FYEKMQ (reference sequence). This chain's CDR3 is CASSLKGNTIYF. The DNA of the CDR3 is TGTGCCAGCAGCTTAAAGGGAAACACCATATATTTT.

This clone was picked up a small number of times. The chain links TRBV6-5 to TRBJ2-1; 11 nucleotides line up with TRBD2. This CDR3 is built from 16 residues. Per germline, CDR1 MNHEY and CDR2 SVGAGI. The ends lost 6 bases at V and 4 bases at J; junction bases unmatched: 8. In nucleotides, the CDR3 is TGTGCCAGCAGCTACCTCGGGACTAGCGGATACAATGAGCAGTTCTTC. It encodes CASSYLGTSGYNEQFF.

The rearrangement uses TRBV7-9 and TRBJ1-2; D perhaps matches TRBD1 (6 bases). V shed 5 bases and J shed 7 bases, with 11 bases lying between them. The CDR3 length is 12 residues. Germline CDR1 reads SEHNR; CDR2 reads FQNEAQ (reference sequence). The DNA for the CDR3 is TGTGCCAGCAGCCTCGACAGGTCTGGCTACACCTTC. Its translation is CASSLDRSGYTF.

The rearrangement links TRBV27 to TRBJ2-7; unclear D gene. Deletions cut 3 bases from V and 4 bases from J, with 10 bases between. The CDR3 has 13 residues. In germline, CDR1 is MNHEY, CDR2 SMNVEV (reference sequence). The CDR3 DNA follows: TGTGCCAGCAGTTTGTATGGCGTGTACGAGCAGTACTTC. This encodes CASSLYGVYEQYF.

This clone was found a few times. The rearrangement uses TRBV19 and TRBJ1-4; TRBD1 is a possible D gene (6 bases). There are 16 residues in the CDR3. CDR1 is LNHDA and CDR2 is SQIVND in the germline V gene (reference sequence). V shed 6 bases and J shed 6 bases, with 20 bases lying between them. CDR3 region: CASSRGRLSNHEKLFF. The CDR3, as DNA: TGTGCCAGTAGCAGGGGACGGCTCTCAAATCATGAAAAACTGTTTTTT.

The chain couples TRBV9 to TRBJ2-5; D uncertain. CDR1 SGDLS and CDR2 YYNGEE come from the germline V gene. V lost 2 bases and J lost 2, with 10 bases in between. The CDR3 covers 14 residues. CDR3 residues: CASSVRPWQETQYF. The CDR3 DNA reads as TGTGCCAGCAGCGTCCGCCCCTGGCAAGAGACCCAGTACTTC.

This chain joins TRBV4-1 and TRBJ2-5; 7 nucleotides match TRBD1. In germline, CDR1 is MGHRA, CDR2 YSYEKL. The CDR3 is 14 amino acids. Germline trimming cut 4 bases from V and 6 bases from J; bases unmatched to any gene: 8. The CDR3 nucleotides are TGCGCCAGCAGCCCGGAAGGGGGCGCAAAGACCCAGTACTTC. It is translated as CASSPEGGAKTQYF.

The chain joins TRBV29-1 to TRBJ2-5; D remains ambiguous. Germline V gives CDR1 SQVTM, CDR2 ANQGSEA. The CDR3 runs 13 residues. The ends were cut back, 4 bases at V and 5 bases at J, with 14 bases in the middle. The CDR3 loop reads CSVVFGTRETQYF. The CDR3 region has the DNA TGCAGCGTTGTGTTTGGAACAAGGGAGACCCAGTACTTC.

There are a few counts of this clone. The J gene is TRBJ1-3, the V gene TRBV7-9; D not certain. Germline loops: CDR1 SEHNR, CDR2 FQNEAQ (reference sequence). The CDR3 loop spans 14 amino acids. Trimming took 5 bases from V and 0 from J, leaving 8 bases between them. The CDR3 bases are TGTGCCAGCAGCCGAGCAAGCTCTGGAAACACCATATATTTT. This translates into CASSRASSGNTIYF.

The sample holds a few counts of this clone. The chain couples TRBV11-3 to TRBJ2-1; D uncertain. The CDR3 runs 14 residues. Trimming pared 5 bases from V and 7 bases from J, leaving 15 bases between. In germline, CDR1 is SGHNT, CDR2 YENEEA. The CDR3 nucleotides read TGTGCCAGCAGCGAATCAACTGGGCGAAATGAGCAGTTCTTC. Its protein product is CASSESTGRNEQFF.

The genes are TRBV13 and TRBJ2-7; D not resolved. CDR3 size: 14 residues. V was shortened by 0 bases and J by 4 bases, with 10 bases between the two germline ends. CDR1 is PRHDT and CDR2 is FYEKMQ in the germline V gene (reference sequence). DNA of the CDR3: TGTGCCAGCAGCTTAGGCCTGGTTTCTTACGAGCAGTACTTC. Amino acids: CASSLGLVSYEQYF.

The CDR3 nucleotides are TGTGCCAGTAGTATGTTGAATCCGCTCAGGGATTCACCCCTCCACTTT. This sequence encodes CASSMLNPLRDSPLHF. The chain joins TRBV19 to TRBJ1-6; TRBD1 is a possible D gene (5 bases). The CDR3 spans 16 residues. Germline V CDR1 and CDR2: LNHDA, SQIVND (reference sequence). V was shortened by 3 bases and J by 8 bases, with 17 bases between the two germline ends.

This chain connects TRBV2 to TRBJ2-2; D unresolved. Germline V lookup: CDR1 SNHLY, CDR2 FYNNEI. This CDR3 contains 14 residues. Trimming removed 6 bases from V and 0 bases from J, with 8 bases in between. This CDR3 reads CASSRYANTGELFF. For the CDR3, the DNA is TGTGCCAGCAGCCGTTACGCGAACACCGGGGAGCTGTTTTTT.

The chain joins TRBV30 to TRBJ1-1; no clear D. There are 14 residues in the CDR3. V was trimmed by 2 bases and J by 2 bases, leaving 12 bases between them. Germline V lookup: CDR1 GTSNPN, CDR2 SVGIG (reference sequence). The DNA of the CDR3 is TGTGCCTGGAGTAGGAGGCAGCTAAACACTGAAGCTTTCTTT. Its protein is CAWSRRQLNTEAFF.